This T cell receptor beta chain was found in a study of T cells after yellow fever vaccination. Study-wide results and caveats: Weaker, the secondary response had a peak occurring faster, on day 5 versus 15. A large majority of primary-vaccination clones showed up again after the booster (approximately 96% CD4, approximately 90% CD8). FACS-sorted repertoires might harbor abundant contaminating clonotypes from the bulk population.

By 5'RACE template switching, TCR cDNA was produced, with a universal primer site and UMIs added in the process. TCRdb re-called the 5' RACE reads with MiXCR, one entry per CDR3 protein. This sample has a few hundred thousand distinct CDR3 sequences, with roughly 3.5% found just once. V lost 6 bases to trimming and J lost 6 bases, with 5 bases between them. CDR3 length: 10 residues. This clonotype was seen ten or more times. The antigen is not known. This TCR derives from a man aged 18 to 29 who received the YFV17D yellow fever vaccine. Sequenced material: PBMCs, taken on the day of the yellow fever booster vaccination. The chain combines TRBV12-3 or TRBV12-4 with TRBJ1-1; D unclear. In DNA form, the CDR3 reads TGTGCCAGCAGGGGTCCTGAAGCTTTCTTT. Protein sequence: CASRGPEAFF.